These 21 T cell receptor beta chains share one sample of origin, sequenced in a study of tumor-infiltrating lymphocytes in primary liver carcinoma. Between roughly 17 and 31 mg of unsorted bulk tissue served as the source from which RNA and DNA were co-extracted. TCR beta cDNA came from about 450 ng total RNA, primed with a constant-region primer. Three nested multiplex PCR rounds of slightly modified ARM-PCR generated TCR beta libraries. PCR rounds one and two used TRBV1-TRBV30 forward primers with a C-beta reverse primer for around 9 cycles each. Each CDR3 protein gets one entry after TCRdb re-called the multiplex PCR reads with MiXCR. The table shows fewer than 75,000 distinct CDR3 sequences, with 71% occurring only once. The sequenced material came from liver tumor tissue from sampling region 2. Subset of the sample: tumor region T2, inferior pole. The receptors derive from a man aged 35-49 years with primary liver carcinoma and hepatitis B virus infection.

In regard to this clonotype: Just one base apart from a much larger clone, this may be a read error. The chain employs TRBV5-5 and TRBJ2-2; D may correspond to TRBD1 or TRBD2 (6 bases each). Germline CDR1 is SGHKS and CDR2 is YYEKEE (reference sequence). The CDR3 covers 14 residues. The CDR3 region has the DNA TGTGTCAGCAGCTTGGGCGGAGGGGGCGGGGAGCTGTTTTTT. Amino acid sequence: CVSSLGGGGGELFF.

Only a few counts were recorded for this clonotype. The chain links TRBV7-9 to TRBJ2-1; 11 nucleotides agree with TRBD2. CDR1 and CDR2 from the germline V gene are SEHNR and FQNEAQ (reference sequence). J was trimmed by 5 bases and V by 1 base; bases with no gene match: 4. The CDR3 runs to 16 residues. The CDR3 loop is CASSLVTSGRNNEQFF. CDR3 nucleotides: TGTGCCAGCAGCTTAGTCACTAGCGGGAGAAACAATGAGCAGTTCTTC.

In regard to this clonotype: One junction end disagrees with the germline gene, perhaps due to a read error. The chain has TRBV5-8 and TRBJ2-1; perhaps TRBD2 as D (6 bases). The CDR3 loop spans 15 amino acids. Looked up from germline, CDR1 is SGHTS and CDR2 is YDEGEE. CDR3 loop: CACSPSVMGGYEQFF. The DNA for the CDR3 is TGTGCCTGCAGCCCCTCGGTAATGGGAGGCTATGAGCAGTTCTTC.

At least ten counts were recorded for this clonotype. A much larger clonotype is one base distant, so this may be a read error. The J gene is TRBJ2-7, the V gene TRBV11-2, with no clear D. This CDR3 is 14 amino acids long. Germline assignment: CDR1 SGHAT and CDR2 FQNNGV. CDR3 sequence reads: CVSSLTDGAYEQYF. The CDR3 region has the DNA TGTGTCAGCAGCTTAACCGACGGAGCCTACGAGCAGTACTTC.

This chain uses TRBV11-2 with TRBJ2-1; D unresolved. CDR1 SGHAT and CDR2 FQNNGV come from the germline V gene. This CDR3 region has 14 residues. Trimming removed 2 bases at V and 10 bases at J, with 15 bases between. CDR3 DNA: TGTGCCAGCAGCTTATATCGGCCAGTTAGCGAGCAGTTCTTC. It is translated as CASSLYRPVSEQFF.

This chain links TRBV6-5 with TRBJ2-7, with 12 bases lining up with TRBD1. Germline V gene lookup returns CDR1 MNHEY and CDR2 SVGAGI. Trimming cost V 4 bases and J 9 bases; bases outside gene matches: 10. The CDR3 spans 15 residues. The CDR3 bases are TGTGCCAGCAGTTTCCGCGGGGACAGGGGGCGCGGGCAGTACTTC. Its translation: CASSFRGDRGRGQYF.

With respect to this clonotype: The conserved phenylalanine or tryptophan is not found at the CDR3 terminus, so this likely reflects a read error. V gene TRBV5-1 combines with J gene TRBJ2-1; TRBD2 matches at 9 bases. Germline V gene data show CDR1 as SGHRS and CDR2 as YFSETQ. The CDR3 totals 16 residues. V lost 4 bases to trimming and J lost 7 bases; unmatched junction nucleotides: 12. CDR3 sequence reads: CASSVTVTSGGNEQFL. As DNA, the CDR3 is TGCGCCAGCAGCGTTACCGTGACTAGCGGCGGGAATGAGCAGTTCCTC.

Notes on this clonotype: A much larger clone lies a single base off, so this may be a read error. This chain uses TRBV7-8 with TRBJ2-7, with no clear D. The CDR3 runs to 13 residues. Germline CDR1 and CDR2: SGHVS and FQNEAQ. V was trimmed by 3 bases and J by 2 bases, leaving 8 bases between them. CDR3 sequence reads: CASSLTGAYEQYF. CDR3 in DNA: TGTGCCAGCAGCTTGACTGGCGCCTACGAGCAGTACTTC.

This clonotype showed up just a few times. The CDR3 carries no conserved terminal phenylalanine or tryptophan, so it likely arises from a read error. The CDR3, as DNA: TGTGCCAGTAGCTTTGCTGGATCGAACACCGGGGAGCTGTTTCTT. It encodes CASSFAGSNTGELFL. The rearrangement joins TRBV11-2 to TRBJ2-2; D not resolved. This CDR3 contains 15 residues. Germline V gene lookup returns CDR1 SGHAT and CDR2 FQNNGV.

This clonotype was detected only a few times. This chain links TRBV29-1 with TRBJ2-7, with D perhaps being TRBD1 or TRBD2 (5 bases each). The CDR3 sequence is 14 residues long. V gave up 7 bases and J gave up 0 bases, with 16 bases separating them. Germline CDR1 reads SQVTM; CDR2 reads ANQGSEA. CDR3 in amino acids: CSARGRGSSYEQYF. CDR3 in DNA: TGCAGCGCAAGGGGTCGAGGGAGCTCCTACGAGCAGTACTTC.

The chain combines TRBV4-3 with TRBJ2-7, with D uncertain. V lost 0 bases and J lost 7, with 10 bases in between. This CDR3 comprises 13 residues. Per the germline V gene, CDR1 is LGHNA and CDR2 is YSLEER. The DNA of the CDR3 is TGCGCCAGCAGCCAAGATCTGCCCCAGGAGCAGTACTTC. Its protein is CASSQDLPQEQYF.

Remarks on this clonotype: A junction end diverges from the germline sequence, so it may reflect a read error. The chain is built from TRBV6-6 and TRBJ2-3; 10 bases align to TRBD2. The length of the CDR3 is 15 residues. CDR1 and CDR2 from the germline V gene are MNHNY and SVGAGI (reference sequence). This CDR3 reads CGSCRASGSRYTQYF. The CDR3 bases are TGTGGCAGCTGCCGAGCTAGCGGGAGTAGATATACGCAGTATTTC.

A note on this clonotype: The junction departs from germline at one end; a sequencing error may be responsible. The chain's CDR3 is CASNLEGTQYF. As DNA, the CDR3 is TGCGCCAGCAACTTGGAGGGGACCCAGTACTTC. This chain uses TRBV5-1 with TRBJ2-5; tentatively, D is TRBD2 (6 bases). Germline CDR1 is SGHRS and CDR2 is YFSETQ. The CDR3 has 11 amino acids.

Turning to this clonotype: A much larger clone differs from this one at a single base, so this may be a read error. The conserved final phenylalanine or tryptophan is absent from the CDR3, which likely points to a read error. The chain recombines TRBV5-6 with TRBJ2-3; no firm D call. CDR3 length: 14 amino acids. Looked up from germline, CDR1 is SGHDT and CDR2 is YYEEEE. V was clipped by 1 base and J by 2 bases, with 8 bases between them. CDR3 coding DNA: TGTGCCAGCAGCTTGTCCGGTAACACAGATACGCAGTATTCT. As protein: CASSLSGNTDTQYS.

As to this clonotype: One end of the junction does not line up with germline, which may come from a read error. V usage is TRBV29-1 and J usage is TRBJ1-5, with D possibly TRBD1 on 6 matching bases. Germline V gene lookup returns CDR1 SQVTM and CDR2 ANQGSEA. The CDR3 contains 13 residues. The CDR3 nucleotides read TGCAGTGTTGTCGGACAGCTCAATCAGCCCCAGCATTTT. It specifies CSVVGQLNQPQHF.

The rearrangement uses TRBV12-5 and TRBJ2-3; D gene uncertain. Germline loops: CDR1 LGHNT, CDR2 FRNRAP. The CDR3 has 14 residues. Trimming shortened V by 6 bases and J by 0 bases, and 10 bases separated the two germline ends. CDR3 DNA: TGTGCTAGTGGCCCTGTGGACAGCACAGATACGCAGTATTTT. Translating it yields CASGPVDSTDTQYF.

A remark on this clonotype: At one boundary the junction diverges from the germline segment, which might be a read error. The V call is TRBV10-3, the J call TRBJ1-5; no firm D call. CDR1 ENHRY and CDR2 SYGVKD come from the germline V gene. CDR3 length: 14 amino acids. In DNA form, the CDR3 reads TGTGCCACCAGTGAGCATGAGGGCTATCAGCCCCAGCATTTT. Translated, it gives CATSEHEGYQPQHF.

As for this clonotype: Just one base apart from a much larger clone, this may be a read error. This chain joins TRBV7-9 and TRBJ2-3; D uncertain. Per the germline V gene, CDR1 is SEHNR and CDR2 is FQNEAQ (reference sequence). The CDR3 is made up of 10 amino acids. Written as DNA, the CDR3 is TGTGCTTGGAGCACAGATACGCGGTATTTT. Translated, it gives CAWSTDTRYF.

The chain links TRBV6-5 to TRBJ2-1; 8 bases match TRBD2. The CDR3 runs to 14 residues. V lost 8 bases, J lost 9 bases, and 12 bases stayed unmatched. Germline CDR1 is MNHEY and CDR2 is SVGAGI. DNA of the CDR3: TGTGCCAGCTGCCGATCGGGACTAGTCGGTGAGCAGTTCTTC. Its protein is CASCRSGLVGEQFF.

About this clonotype: A junction boundary mismatches the germline segment, possibly from a read error. The CDR3 DNA reads TGTGCCAGCAGCCATGAAAGGAATCAGCCCCAGCATTTT. Encoded protein: CASSHERNQPQHF. This chain joins TRBV5-1 and TRBJ1-5; D unclear. From germline, CDR1 is SGHRS and CDR2 YFSETQ. The CDR3 has 13 residues.

A single count supports this clonotype. The rearrangement joins TRBV12-3 or TRBV12-4 to TRBJ1-5, with TRBD1 matching over 7 bases. J was trimmed by 11 bases and V by 3 bases; bases with no gene match: 13. This CDR3 region has 15 residues. The CDR3 region has the DNA TGTGCCAGCAGTTTGGGACAGCCAACAATACAGTCCCAGCATTTT. Translation gives CASSLGQPTIQSQHF.